This is a list of T cell receptor beta chains from one sample in a study of blood T cell repertoires in COVID-19. TCRdb keeps only in-frame clones here, not all; method: immunoSEQ multiplex PCR. The sample shows around 280,000 clones, nearly 90% of them seen only once. Input material: PBMCs or T cells enriched from blood (not recorded which). These receptors all stem from a woman aged 18-35 years with acute COVID-19. The CDR3 runs from the conserved cysteine through the conserved F or W. A D gene is named only where the DNA matches it firmly. The size field is filled for only some rows; it gives once, few, many or a size class.

j_call	clone_size	d_call	v_call	cdr3_aa	cdr3_nt
TRBJ1-5	.	.	TRBV21-1	CARKPIRGNQPQHF	TGTGCCAGAAAGCCAATCCGGGGCAATCAGCCCCAGCATTTT
TRBJ2-7	.	.	TRBV27	CASKGYGSEESYEQYF	TGTGCCAGCAAAGGTTACGGGAGTGAGGAGTCCTACGAGCAGTACTTC
TRBJ1-2	.	TRBD1	TRBV19	CASSIAGGGANGYTF	TGTGCCAGTAGTATAGCCGGAGGGGGCGCGAATGGCTACACCTTC
TRBJ2-3	.	TRBD2	TRBV28	CASSLLGSGTVDTQYF	TGTGCCAGCAGTTTATTGGGTAGCGGGACGGTAGATACGCAGTATTTT
TRBJ1-2	.	TRBD1	TRBV7-3	CASSLSGQGGGYTF	TGTGCCAGCAGCTTAAGTGGACAGGGAGGTGGCTACACCTTC
TRBJ2-1	once	TRBD1	TRBV6-1	CASSDAGTGTYNEQFF	TGTGCCAGCAGTGACGCCGGGACAGGGACCTACAATGAGCAGTTCTTC
TRBJ1-5	few	.	TRBV18	CASSPAGNNQPQHF	TGTGCCAGCTCACCTGCAGGGAACAATCAGCCCCAGCATTTT
TRBJ1-5	.	TRBD1	TRBV2	CASRWTGGGQPQHF	TGTGCCAGCCGATGGACAGGAGGAGGTCAGCCCCAGCATTTT
TRBJ2-3	once	.	TRBV21-1	CASRFTDSGRYGDTQYF	TGTGCCAGCAGATTTACCGATAGCGGGAGGTATGGAGATACGCAGTATTTT
TRBJ1-1	.	.	TRBV14	CASSSGVGTEAFF	TGTGCCAGCAGCTCAGGGGTGGGCACTGAAGCTTTCTTT
TRBJ1-2	.	.	TRBV2	CASSEGPRSYGYTF	TGTGCCAGCAGTGAAGGACCTCGGAGCTATGGCTACACCTTC
TRBJ1-3	few	.	TRBV14	CASSEREGARNTIYF	TGTGCCAGCAGTGAGCGTGAAGGAGCACGAAACACCATATATTTT
TRBJ2-7	.	TRBD2	TRBV24-1	CATSATGGGVYEQYF	TGTGCCACCAGTGCGACTGGCGGGGGGGTCTACGAGCAGTACTTC